The rows below give T cell receptor beta chains drawn from one sample of a study of T cell responses to AZD1222 COVID-19 vaccine. Method: immunoSEQ multiplex PCR; TCRdb's copy keeps in-frame clones and lacks some. Of fewer than 30,000 clones in the sample, roughly 78% were seen once. The sequencing used peripheral blood, collected on day 0 of AZD1222 vaccination. These receptors were taken from an adult in good health. The conserved cysteine and the conserved F or W are not part of the CDR3 here. Fields, in order: V gene, J gene, CDR3 protein.

V: TRBV2
J: TRBJ2-1
CDR3: ASSEDGLPRSYNEQF

V: TRBV6-5
J: TRBJ1-2
CDR3: ASRRTGKDLRGYT

V: TRBV19
J: TRBJ1-4
CDR3: ASSIGGGTVKNEKLF

V: TRBV9
J: TRBJ2-3
CDR3: ASSVGLATSTDTQY

V: TRBV5-1
J: TRBJ1-5
CDR3: ASSLEVGQPQH

V: TRBV14
J: TRBJ1-1
CDR3: ASSPGWGGPTEAF

V: TRBV5-1
J: TRBJ2-7
CDR3: ASSANQEQY

V: TRBV25-1
J: TRBJ2-3
CDR3: ASSEARGPHTDTQY

V: TRBV24-1
J: TRBJ1-2
CDR3: ATSDSRTDYGYT

V: TRBV7-3
J: TRBJ2-1
CDR3: ASSSSTWRTGAYNEQF

V: TRBV11-2
J: TRBJ1-3
CDR3: ASSQSGNTIY

V: TRBV3-1/TRBV3-2
J: TRBJ1-2
CDR3: ASSRSQYYGYT

V: TRBV7-8
J: TRBJ1-2
CDR3: ASSSGGNYGYT

V: TRBV12-3/TRBV12-4
J: TRBJ1-5
CDR3: ASSLRTLRPQH

V: TRBV6-5
J: TRBJ2-7
CDR3: ASSWGRGAAYEQY

V: TRBV24-1
J: TRBJ2-1
CDR3: ATSTRTGQGNNEQF